This T cell receptor beta chain was sequenced in a study of blood T cell repertoires in COVID-19. This table comes from immunoSEQ multiplex PCR, and its TCRdb copy is limited to in-frame clones, with some not included. Among about 220,000 clones listed, approximately 86% were seen once. The study assigned cohorts using participant-reported clinical history. The sequenced sample consisted of PBMCs or T cells enriched from blood (not recorded which). The TCR was taken from a woman between 50 and 59 years old with acute COVID-19.

CDR3 amino acids: CASSSAGTAYEQYF. The CDR3 coding sequence is TGTGCCAGCAGCTCGGCTGGGACAGCCTACGAGCAGTACTTC. The chain employs TRBV5-6 and TRBJ2-7, with 7 bases aligning to TRBD1. The CDR3 totals 14 residues. The germline gives CDR1 SGHDT, CDR2 YYEEEE. J was trimmed by 2 bases and V by 3 bases; bases with no gene match: 5.